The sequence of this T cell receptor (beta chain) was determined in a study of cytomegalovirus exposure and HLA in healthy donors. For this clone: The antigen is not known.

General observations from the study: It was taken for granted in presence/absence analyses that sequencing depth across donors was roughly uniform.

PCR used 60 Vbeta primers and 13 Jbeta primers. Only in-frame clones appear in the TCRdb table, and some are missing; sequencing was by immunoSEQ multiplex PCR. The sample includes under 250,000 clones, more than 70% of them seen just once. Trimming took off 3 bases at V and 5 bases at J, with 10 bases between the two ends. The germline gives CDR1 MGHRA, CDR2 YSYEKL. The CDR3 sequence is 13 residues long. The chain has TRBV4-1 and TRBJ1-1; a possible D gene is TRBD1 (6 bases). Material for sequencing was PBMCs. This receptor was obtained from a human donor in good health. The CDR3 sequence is CASSQQGRTEAFF. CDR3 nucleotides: TGCGCCAGCAGCCAGCAGGGGCGGACTGAAGCTTTCTTT.